Listed below are T cell receptor beta chains from one sample, sequenced in a study of lymphopenia after photon versus proton radiotherapy. The table came from immunoSEQ multiplex PCR; TCRdb's copy has only in-frame clones and leaves some out. Among approximately 25,000 clones, roughly 87% were seen once, and the ten largest hold 15% to 20%. Sample: peripheral blood, taken from a patient treated with photon-based radiotherapy. These receptors originate from a man in his forties or fifties with gastric cancer. Both conserved end residues are part of each CDR3. The D gene is left open where the match is weak. The size of a clone is reported for some rows only, either as once, few or many, or as a class for expanded clones.

once	TRBV25-1	-	TRBJ2-1	TGTGCCAGCAATAGGGGAGGCCAGATAACATTTAGCAATGAGCAGTTCTTC	CASNRGGQITFSNEQFF
-	TRBV19	-	TRBJ2-3	TGTGCCAGTAGTATTTTAGCGGGCACAGATACGCAGTATTTT	CASSILAGTDTQYF
-	TRBV28	-	TRBJ2-2	TGTGCCAGCAGTCAAGGGGTGGTTGCTAACACCGGGGAGCTGTTTTTT	CASSQGVVANTGELFF
-	TRBV5-8	-	TRBJ1-5	TGTGCCAGCAGTTCGTTTGGGGGTAGCAATCAGCCCCAGCATTTT	CASSSFGGSNQPQHF
-	TRBV21-1	-	TRBJ1-1	TGTGCCAGCAGCACCCCGGGACAGGGACCGAACACTGAAGCTTTCTTT	CASSTPGQGPNTEAFF
once	TRBV7-2	-	TRBJ1-3	TGTGCCAGCAGCTTAGACGGTGTTGGAAACACCATATATTTT	CASSLDGVGNTIYF
few	TRBV5-1	TRBD1	TRBJ1-6	TGCGCCAGTTCGACAGGGGGGAACGATTCACCCCTCCACTTT	CASSTGGNDSPLHF
-	TRBV30	-	TRBJ1-1	TGTGCCTGGAGGAATCCGGGAGGGGTGAACACTGAAGCTTTCTTT	CAWRNPGGVNTEAFF
-	TRBV15	-	TRBJ1-1	TGTGCCACCAGCAGAGCGGGGCAGGCCCCAGAAGCTTTCTTT	CATSRAGQAPEAFF
-	TRBV18	-	TRBJ2-2	TGTGCCAGCTACCCCTCGTCGGGGGTCGGGGAGCTGTTTTTT	CASYPSSGVGELFF
-	TRBV6-1	-	TRBJ1-3	TGTGCCAGCAGTGCACCTCCCGGCCCTGGAAACACCATATATTTT	CASSAPPGPGNTIYF
-	TRBV28	-	TRBJ2-2	TGTGCCACCTTTGACAGGTGGAACACCGGGGAGCTGTTTTTT	CATFDRWNTGELFF
once	TRBV9	TRBD1	TRBJ2-4	TGTGCCAGCAGCGCTGGGACAGGTGCCCCAGCCAAAAACATTCAGTACTTC	CASSAGTGAPAKNIQYF
-	TRBV2	-	TRBJ1-5	TGTGCCAGCAGTGAAGCGTGGGCCAATAAGGGGCAGCCCCAGCATTTT	CASSEAWANKGQPQHF
-	TRBV5-1	-	TRBJ2-5	TGCGCCAGTACTGGACAAGGACGGGAGCAGTACTTC	CASTGQGREQYF